The following is a TCR beta chain sequence with its context. One entry per CDR3 protein results from TCRdb running MiXCR on the 5' RACE reads. The data show around 600,000 distinct CDR3 sequences, with approximately 13% seen just once and about 16% held by the top ten. This record belongs to a study of T cells after yellow fever vaccination. The sequence was obtained from a young man who received the YFV17D yellow fever vaccine. The specimen was PBMCs, collected on the day of the yellow fever booster vaccination.

The CDR3 here is CSALGATSYEQYF. The CDR3 DNA follows: TGCAGTGCCCTCGGGGCTACCTCCTACGAGCAGTACTTC. V gene TRBV20-1 combines with J gene TRBJ2-7, with D tentatively TRBD1 or TRBD2 (5 bases each). Germline CDR1 and CDR2: DFQATT and SNEGSKA (reference sequence). The length of the CDR3 is 13 residues. V was pared by 6 bases and J by 0 bases, with 12 bases between.